Presented here are 22 T cell receptor beta chains from one specimen sequenced in a study of beta chain features in type 1 diabetes (dated by TCRdb to the late 2010s). Library generation was performed with the immunoSEQ multiplex PCR assay. The High Capacity cDNA Reverse Transcription Kit was used to reverse transcribe all of the isolated RNA, meaning that expressed TCRB transcripts were what got sequenced. Entries here come from immuneACCESS through TCRdb and include only in-frame sequences with V and J called. Some clones fail to appear in such tables; in the studies checked, an unresolved V gene covers under half of the shortfall, and the cause of the remainder is unknown. This sample comprises 620,000 or so clones, about 16% of them detected only once. The top ten clones comprise about 0.093% of the sample. The sequenced material came from naive CD4+ T cells from blood. Taken with the paper, the label for cell subset or site translates to: true naive CD4+ T cells. Source of these receptors: a man younger than 30 in good health.

This clone came up a few times. The chain recombines TRBV9 with TRBJ2-5; D is possibly TRBD2 (5 bases). Germline-derived CDR1 and CDR2 are SGDLS and YYNGEE. Trimming took off 4 bases at V and 4 bases at J, with 14 bases between the two ends. The CDR3 runs to 14 residues. The CDR3: CASSTRAGRETQYF. DNA for the CDR3: TGTGCCAGCAGCACAAGGGCGGGTAGAGAGACCCAGTACTTC.

V is TRBV2 and J is TRBJ1-1; 8 bases map to TRBD1. V was pared by 9 bases and J by 4 bases, with 4 bases of the junction left unmatched. Germline V gene sequence: CDR1 SNHLY, CDR2 FYNNEI. This CDR3 is built from 12 residues. As DNA, the CDR3 is TGTGCCAGTGCAGACAGGGGCACTGAAGCTTTCTTT. Its translation is CASADRGTEAFF.

The chain uses TRBV6-5 and TRBJ1-1, with no clear D. This CDR3 has 13 residues. Germline loops: CDR1 MNHEY, CDR2 SVGAGI. Trimming left V 6 bases short and J 2 bases short, with 10 bases between. The CDR3 is CASRRTINTEAFF. The CDR3 DNA sequence: TGTGCCAGCAGGAGGACGATAAACACTGAAGCTTTCTTT.

This clone was seen a few times. V gene TRBV7-3 combines with J gene TRBJ2-5; 8 bases match TRBD1. The CDR3 has 15 amino acids. V shed 2 bases, J shed 5 bases, and the junction held 7 bases outside the gene matches. Germline V gene sequence: CDR1 SGHTA, CDR2 FQGTGA. The CDR3 loop is CASSLVQGAWETQYF. CDR3 nucleotides: TGTGCCAGCAGCTTAGTGCAGGGGGCTTGGGAGACCCAGTACTTC.

This rearrangement joins TRBV11-3 to TRBJ2-3; D gene uncertain. Germline assignment: CDR1 SGHNT and CDR2 YENEEA. The ends were cut back, 4 bases at V and 3 bases at J, with 8 bases in the middle. CDR3 length: 13 residues. The CDR3 region has the DNA TGTGCCAGCAGCTCTTCACGGACAGATACGCAGTATTTT. This translates into CASSSSRTDTQYF.

The rearrangement uses TRBV4-2 and TRBJ2-7; 7 nucleotides match TRBD2. CDR1 LGHNA and CDR2 YNFKEQ come from the germline V gene. The CDR3 runs 14 residues. J lost 1 base, V lost 3 bases, and 3 bases had no gene match. The CDR3 sequence is CASSQGGTSYEQYF. DNA of the CDR3: TGTGCCAGCAGCCAGGGGGGGACTTCCTACGAGCAGTACTTC.

This clone was detected a few times. V is TRBV7-8 and J is TRBJ1-6, with D unresolved. CDR3 length equals 15 residues. Between the trimmed V and J ends, which lost 8 bases and 2 bases, there was a span of 13 bases. From germline, CDR1 is SGHVS and CDR2 FQNEAQ. CDR3 sequence reads: CASRSGRPYNSPLHF. CDR3 DNA: TGTGCCAGCCGGTCGGGCCGGCCCTATAATTCACCCCTCCACTTT.

The V call is TRBV18, the J call TRBJ2-7; 7 bases are a match to TRBD1. Looked up from germline, CDR1 is KGHSH and CDR2 is LQKENI. The CDR3 totals 14 residues. Germline trimming cut 4 bases from V and 3 bases from J; bases unmatched to any gene: 6. This CDR3 reads CASSQGQYSYEQYF. The CDR3 DNA follows: TGTGCCAGCTCACAGGGACAGTATAGCTACGAGCAGTACTTC.

This clone was detected only a few times. J is TRBJ2-7 and V is TRBV19, with D unresolved. Germline-derived CDR1 and CDR2 are LNHDA and SQIVND (reference sequence). V gave up 1 base and J gave up 7 bases, with 11 bases separating them. This CDR3 region has 13 residues. The DNA for the CDR3 is TGTGCCAGTAGTATAGGCGGCGAACAGGAGCAGTACTTC. Amino acid sequence: CASSIGGEQEQYF.

The chain links TRBV20-1 to TRBJ2-7; 7 bases match TRBD2. Germline values: CDR1 DFQATT, CDR2 SNEGSKA (reference sequence). The CDR3 length is 10 residues. The J segment lost 10 bases and the V segment lost 3 bases, leaving 3 bases of the junction unmatched. CDR3 residues: CSASGRVQYF. In DNA form, the CDR3 reads TGCAGTGCTAGTGGGAGGGTTCAGTACTTC.

About this clone: At one end the junction does not follow the germline gene, possibly because of a read error. V usage is TRBV10-3 and J usage is TRBJ2-7; TRBD1 matches 8 bases. This CDR3 has 13 amino acids. CDR1 and CDR2 (germline): ENHRY, SYGVKD. CDR3 sequence: CASSTTGAYEQYF. CDR3 sequence (DNA): TGTGCCAGCAGTACGACAGGGGCCTACGAGCAGTACTTC.

This clone was counted between two and nine times. This chain joins TRBV18 and TRBJ1-2; the match to TRBD1 covers 8 bases. Germline V gene lookup returns CDR1 KGHSH and CDR2 LQKENI. The CDR3 has 14 residues. V was pared by 3 bases and J by 4 bases, with 4 bases of the junction left unmatched. The CDR3 nucleotides are TGTGCCAGCTCACCCAGGGGGCGCGGCTATGGCTACACCTTC. Translated, it gives CASSPRGRGYGYTF.

A few counts support this clone. This sequence joins TRBV6-5 and TRBJ1-1; D unclear. CDR1 and CDR2 (germline): MNHEY, SVGAGI. V was pared by 6 bases and J by 0 bases, with 8 bases between. The CDR3 loop spans 13 amino acids. For the CDR3, the DNA is TGTGCCAGCAGAAGCAGGTTGAACACTGAAGCTTTCTTT. It yields the protein CASRSRLNTEAFF.

This clone was seen a handful of times. V usage is TRBV19 and J usage is TRBJ1-5; D is ambiguous. This CDR3 has 15 residues. Trimming pared 6 bases from V and 2 bases from J, leaving 14 bases between. The germline V gene has CDR1 LNHDA and CDR2 SQIVND (reference sequence). CDR3 bases: TGTGCCAGTAGCGGATCGTGGGTCGGCAATCAGCCCCAGCATTTT. Residues: CASSGSWVGNQPQHF.

V is TRBV7-2 and J is TRBJ2-7; D tentatively fits TRBD1 or TRBD2 (5 bases each). V dropped 7 bases and J dropped 2 bases, with 15 bases sitting between them. Germline V gives CDR1 SGHTA, CDR2 FQGNSA. This CDR3 contains 14 residues. The CDR3 DNA is TGTGCCAGCAACCGGGACCTACAAACCTACGAGCAGTACTTC. Protein sequence: CASNRDLQTYEQYF.

In this sample, this clone turned up a few times. This chain uses TRBV12-5 with TRBJ1-3; D unclear. Trimming cost V 1 base and J 4 bases, with 5 bases left between them. Germline assignment: CDR1 LGHNT and CDR2 FRNRAP. The CDR3 runs 13 residues. The CDR3 spells CASGLAPGNTIYF. CDR3 DNA: TGTGCTAGTGGTTTGGCCCCGGGAAACACCATATATTTT.

The sample holds a few counts of this clone. The chain recombines TRBV29-1 with TRBJ2-7; D not certain. Between the trimmed V and J ends, which lost 4 bases and 2 bases, there was a span of 12 bases. From germline, CDR1 is SQVTM and CDR2 ANQGSEA. This CDR3 is built from 13 residues. For the CDR3, the DNA is TGCAGCGTTGGGCGAGCTCGGGCCTACGAGCAGTACTTC. The encoded protein is CSVGRARAYEQYF.

In this sample, this clone turned up a few times. The CDR3 bases are TGTGCCAGCAGCTCCGGGACAGGGACTAGTGGTGAGCAGTTCTTC. This sequence encodes CASSSGTGTSGEQFF. This chain joins TRBV5-4 and TRBJ2-1; D might be TRBD1 (9 bases). This CDR3 is 15 amino acids long. Trimming shortened V by 3 bases and J by 9 bases, and 19 bases separated the two germline ends. Germline-derived CDR1 and CDR2 are SGHNT and YYREEE (reference sequence). The whole variable domain, filled in from reference TRBV5-4 and TRBJ2-1, reads ETGVTQSPTHLIKTRGQQVTLRCSSQSGHNTVSWYQQALGQGPQFIFQYYREEENGRGNFPPRFSGLQFPNYSSELNVNALELDDSALYLCASSSGTGTSGEQFFGPGTRLTVL.

This rearrangement joins TRBV6-1 to TRBJ1-4, with TRBD1 matching over 10 bases. The CDR3 is made up of 15 amino acids. The V segment lost 4 bases and the J segment 7 bases; nucleotides outside the gene matches: 6. The V gene's germline CDR1 is MNHNS and CDR2 SASEGT. CDR3 nucleotide sequence: TGTGCCAGCAGTGCGACAGGGGGCGCAGGTGAAAAACTGTTTTTT. Translating gives CASSATGGAGEKLFF.

This clone was observed a few times. The chain is built from TRBV9 and TRBJ2-2, with D perhaps matching TRBD2 (5 bases). CDR3 length: 13 residues. The V and J ends lost 2 bases and 8 bases respectively, with 10 bases between them. Germline V CDR1 and CDR2: SGDLS, YYNGEE. CDR3 bases: TGTGCCAGCAGCGTTGAGGGATCTGGGGAGCTGTTTTTT. Amino acid sequence: CASSVEGSGELFF.

The J gene is TRBJ2-7, the V gene TRBV7-9, with TRBD1 as a possible D gene (6 bases). V was cut by 8 bases and J by 1 base, with 15 bases left in between. The CDR3 extends over 14 amino acids. The V gene's germline CDR1 is SEHNR and CDR2 FQNEAQ (reference sequence). The CDR3, as DNA: TGTGCCAGCGGGGGACATTGGGGATCCTACGAGCAGTACTTC. It specifies CASGGHWGSYEQYF.

This clone was observed a few times. This chain joins TRBV10-3 and TRBJ2-7; a weak D match, TRBD1 (6 bases). The germline gives CDR1 ENHRY, CDR2 SYGVKD. Trimming removed 0 bases at V and 1 base at J, with 10 bases between. The CDR3 runs to 15 residues. The DNA of the CDR3 is TGTGCCATCAGTGAGTCCGGGACACTTTCCTACGAGCAGTACTTC. Its protein product is CAISESGTLSYEQYF.